This TCR beta chain was retrieved from a study of T cells in Graves' hyperthyroidism and ophthalmopathy. What was amplified from RNA transcripts were TCR beta CDR3 regions. HTBI primers were employed in a first-round RT-PCR of the TCR CDR3. MiXCR, run by TCRdb on the multiplex PCR reads, gives a single entry per CDR3 protein. The sample has about 260,000 distinct CDR3 sequences; 20% to 30% are singletons. Subjects aged 18 to 65 presented with newly diagnosed hyperthyroidism of less than 2 months' duration. This clonotype was observed at least ten times. The CDR3 spans 14 residues. Per the germline V gene, CDR1 is SGHVS and CDR2 is FQNEAQ. The V and J ends lost 5 bases and 0 bases respectively, with 11 bases between them.

The V and J genes are TRBV7-8 and TRBJ2-7; possible D gene TRBD1, 5 bases. Input material: blood. The sequence was collected from a man aged 35-49 years with Graves' hyperthyroidism that later progressed to Graves' ophthalmopathy. The CDR3 sequence is CASSARQNSYEQYF. The CDR3 coding sequence is TGTGCCAGCAGCGCACGACAGAACTCCTACGAGCAGTACTTC.